This record looks at one TCR beta chain sequence and its context. Its antigen is unknown. Possible read error: a much larger clone is one base away. The sample comes from a study of blood T cells in healthy people across ages. Using a J-beta primer mix together with a sample-barcoded 5' primer, a second PCR was run for 7 to 11 cycles. From the 5' RACE reads, TCRdb called clonotypes with MiXCR, one entry per CDR3 protein. There are roughly 1.6 million distinct CDR3 sequences in the sample; about 32% occur only once, and roughly 12% lies in the top ten. General observations from the study: Per million T cells, TCR beta diversity dropped roughly linearly as age increased.

This clonotype originated in a woman aged 25 to 39 in good health. The sample consisted of blood.

The CDR3 spells CASSIGQYNEQYF. CDR3 coding DNA: TGCGCCAGCAGCATCGGACAATACAATGAGCAGTACTTC. The rearrangement joins TRBV5-1 to TRBJ2-1; tentative D call: TRBD1 (5 bases). The tail of the sequence fits TRBJ2-7 better, so the J call may be wrong. The germline CDR1 and CDR2 sequences are SGHRS and YFSETQ. This CDR3 spans 13 amino acids.